This T cell receptor beta chain was recovered during a study of identical twins. Germline V CDR1 and CDR2: SNHLY, FYNNEI. The CDR3 covers 12 residues. Trimming took 7 bases from V and 10 from J, leaving 14 bases between them. TCRdb re-analysed the 5' RACE reads in MiXCR, keeping a single row per CDR3 protein. The sample carries more than 1.5 million distinct CDR3 sequences, about 31% recorded once. The TCR sequence derives from a newborn girl in good health. V gene TRBV2 combines with J gene TRBJ2-1, with D perhaps being TRBD1 or TRBD2 (6 bases each). Sequencing was done on a sample of cord blood. CDR3 nucleotide sequence: TGTGCCAGCATTGGGGGGCTGACAGAGCAGTTCTTC. Translation gives CASIGGLTEQFF. Supplemented by reference TRBV2 and TRBJ2-1, the full variable domain reads EPEVTQTPSHQVTQMGQEVILRCVPISNHLYFYWYRQILGQKVEFLVSFYNNEISEKSEIFDDQFSVERPDGSNFTLKIRSTKLEDSAMYFCASIGGLTEQFFGPGTRLTVL.